The sequence of this TCR beta chain was determined in a study of blood T cell repertoires in COVID-19. Germline CDR1 is SGHRS and CDR2 is YFSETQ. The V and J ends lost 4 bases and 4 bases, in that order; junction bases with no gene match: 7. This CDR3 contains 15 residues. Here immunoSEQ multiplex PCR was the method, and the copy in TCRdb shows in-frame clones only, minus some. This sample has about 180,000 clones, with approximately 80% found just once. The sample consisted of PBMCs or T cells enriched from blood (not recorded which). The chain has TRBV5-1 and TRBJ1-4; 7 bases align to TRBD1. This clonotype was obtained from a man aged 55-75 years who had been exposed to COVID-19. CDR3 DNA sequence: TGCGCCAGCAGCGGCCGGGACAGCCTTAATGAAAAACTGTTTTTT. The encoded protein is CASSGRDSLNEKLFF.